A selection of T cell receptor beta chains follows, all from one sample in a study of cytomegalovirus exposure and HLA in healthy donors. Generated by immunoSEQ multiplex PCR, the TCRdb table keeps only in-frame clones and is missing some. The sample yields approximately 110,000 clones, roughly 71% seen once. What was sequenced was PBMCs. The receptors were sampled from a woman aged 45-65 years in good health and CMV-seropositive. The CDR3 runs from the conserved cysteine through the conserved F or W. A D gene is named only where the DNA matches it firmly. Clone size is given for some rows only: seen once, a few or many times, or a class if the clone is expanded.

V gene	D gene	J gene	clone size	CDR3 DNA	CDR3 protein
TRBV18	TRBD1	TRBJ2-3	.	TGTGCCAGCTCACCGGCAAAAACAGGGGTAGCAGATACGCAGTATTTT	CASSPAKTGVADTQYF
TRBV28	.	TRBJ2-2	.	TGTGCCAGCAGGCCAACAGGGTACGCCGGGGAGCTGTTTTTT	CASRPTGYAGELFF
TRBV30	.	TRBJ1-5	.	TGTGCCTGGAGTGTACGTTGGTACAGAATAAATCAGCCCCAGCATTTT	CAWSVRWYRINQPQHF
TRBV7-6	TRBD1	TRBJ2-3	.	TGTGCCAGCAGCTGGAGGGACAGGGGAGATACGCAGTATTTT	CASSWRDRGDTQYF
TRBV6-5	.	TRBJ2-3	.	TGTGCCAGCAGTTACGCCTCGCAAGCGGGTGATACGCAGTATTTT	CASSYASQAGDTQYF
TRBV29-1	.	TRBJ2-2	.	TGCAGCGGAGAGGAGCTGAACACCGGGGAGCTGTTTTTT	CSGEELNTGELFF
TRBV18	TRBD1	TRBJ1-6	few	TGTGCCAGCTCACCTGGACAGGGAGGGAATTCACCCCTCCACTTT	CASSPGQGGNSPLHF
TRBV6-6	TRBD1	TRBJ2-5	.	TGTGCCAGCAGTTACTCGACAGGGGAAGAGACCCAGTACTTC	CASSYSTGEETQYF
TRBV6-4	TRBD1	TRBJ1-2	.	TGTGCCAGCAGAACAGGGGGCCCCAACTATGGCTACACCTTC	CASRTGGPNYGYTF
TRBV2	TRBD1	TRBJ2-1	.	TGTGCCAGCAGAAATAATATATTCCGGGACAGGGGGGACAATGAGCAGTTCTTC	CASRNNIFRDRGDNEQFF
TRBV7-2	.	TRBJ1-5	once	TGTGCCAGCAGCCAGCTGAGGGATCAGCCCCAGCATTTT	CASSQLRDQPQHF
TRBV7-2	.	TRBJ1-5	.	TGTGCCAGCAGCTTACAAAATGATCAGCCCCAGCATTTT	CASSLQNDQPQHF
TRBV29-1	TRBD1	TRBJ1-5	.	TGCAGCACTCGGACAGGGGGCGGGCAGCCCCAGCATTTT	CSTRTGGGQPQHF
TRBV18	TRBD1	TRBJ2-7	.	TGTGCCAGCTCACCGGGGACAGCCTCCTACGAGCAGTACTTC	CASSPGTASYEQYF
TRBV7-6	TRBD1	TRBJ2-7	once	TGTGCCAGCAGCTCCCGGGACGACAGGGTCAACGAGCAGTACTTC	CASSSRDDRVNEQYF
TRBV28	TRBD1	TRBJ2-7	.	TGTGCCAGCAGTCCTGGACAGGGTATCTTCTACGAGCAGTACTTC	CASSPGQGIFYEQYF
TRBV4-2	TRBD1	TRBJ2-3	.	TGTGCCAGCAGCCAAGATCCTTGGACAGGGGCCAGCACAGATACGCAGTATTTT	CASSQDPWTGASTDTQYF
TRBV5-1	.	TRBJ1-1	.	TGCGCCAGCAGCTTGTATGGGGAGGGCACTGAAGCTTTCTTT	CASSLYGEGTEAFF
TRBV13	TRBD2	TRBJ2-2	.	TGTGCCAGCAGCTTAGCCGGTTGGGGGGGGAAGAACACCGGGGAGCTGTTTTTT	CASSLAGWGGKNTGELFF
TRBV5-5	.	TRBJ1-2	.	TGTGCCAGCAGCTTGGAAGGGGATCTCTATGGCTACACCTTC	CASSLEGDLYGYTF
TRBV19	TRBD1	TRBJ2-7	.	TGTGCCAGTAGTAAATCCCCCCCCGGGGACAGGGGTTTCTACGAGCAGTACTTC	CASSKSPPGDRGFYEQYF
TRBV7-3	.	TRBJ2-3	.	TGTGCCAGCAGCTTATGGGGTGGGGCCGCAGATACGCAGTATTTT	CASSLWGGAADTQYF
TRBV29-1	.	TRBJ1-2	.	TGCAGCGTTGATCGGGGGGACGATGGCTACACCTTC	CSVDRGDDGYTF
TRBV7-9	.	TRBJ2-7	.	TGTGCCAGCAGCTTGTCAGGGCAGGGTTTTTACGAGCAGTACTTC	CASSLSGQGFYEQYF
TRBV7-8	.	TRBJ2-5	.	TGTGCCAGCAGCTCTACTACACCGAGAAAAGAGACCCAGTACTTC	CASSSTTPRKETQYF